This section outlines one T cell receptor (beta chain) sequence together with its context. Antigen: not known. These data originate in a study of hypomethylating agent response in myelodysplastic syndrome. At the level of the study: Response meant complete response or hematologic improvement; all other patients were non-responders.

Study results and caveats: Responders gained more novel clonotypes; non-responders had more contracted clonotypes after treatment. Shared GLIPH2 clusters possibly recognizing novel MDS antigens remain unconfirmed.

Clones were sequenced by immunoSEQ multiplex PCR, and TCRdb holds only the in-frame ones, with some missing. The table has approximately 4,000 clones, approximately 82% seen once. With 2 bases removed from V and 5 bases from J, the gap between germline ends came to 19 bases. Germline CDR1 is SGHNT and CDR2 is YYREEE (reference sequence). CDR3 size: 16 residues. This rearrangement joins TRBV5-4 to TRBJ1-1, with D perhaps TRBD1 (5 bases). The sequence came from a human donor with myelodysplastic syndrome. The source material was bone marrow, sampled before or after starting hypomethylating agent treatment for myelodysplastic syndrome (not recorded which). CDR3 nucleotides: TGTGCCAGCAGCTTTAGTGTCGGCCCCGGGGGAACTGAAGCTTTCTTT. This translates into CASSFSVGPGGTEAFF.